Listed below are T cell receptor beta chains from one sample, sequenced in a study of T cells after posttransplantation cyclophosphamide. Repertoires were generated with immunoSEQ multiplex PCR, while TCRdb's copy carries only in-frame clones and drops some. The table includes about 15,000 clones, roughly 91% detected once. The sequencing here drew on PBMCs, taken after an allogeneic stem cell transplant with a calcineurin inhibitor and methotrexate. Receptors originate from a male patient aged 45-59 years who received an allogeneic stem cell transplant from an unrelated donor, was CMV-positive, and had chronic GVHD only. The graft donor may have contributed some T cells. The CDR3 runs from the conserved cysteine through the conserved F or W. The D gene is left open where the match is weak. A clone size is listed for some rows: how often the clone was seen (once, few, many), or a class if it is expanded.

J: TRBJ2-5; size: NA; V: TRBV5-1; length: 13; D: NA; DNA: TGCGCCAGCAGCTTGGGGCCATTGGAGACCCAGTACTTC; CDR3: CASSLGPLETQYF
J: TRBJ2-1; size: once; V: TRBV29-1; length: 13; D: NA; DNA: TGCAGCGTTCCCGGGACTCAACGGTCTGTGCAGTTCTTC; CDR3: CSVPGTQRSVQFF
J: TRBJ2-7; size: NA; V: TRBV28; length: 15; D: NA; DNA: TGTGCCAGCAGTTTCGAGGGCAGGGGGGCCTACGAGCAGTACTTC; CDR3: CASSFEGRGAYEQYF
J: TRBJ2-1; size: NA; V: TRBV27; length: 15; D: TRBD2; DNA: TGTGCCAGCAGTCCCGACCCGGGAGGATACAATGAGCAGTTCTTC; CDR3: CASSPDPGGYNEQFF
J: TRBJ2-5; size: NA; V: TRBV6-5; length: 15; D: TRBD1; DNA: TGTGCCAGCAGTTTCGGACAGGGGGCCGGAGAGACCCAGTACTTC; CDR3: CASSFGQGAGETQYF
J: TRBJ2-4; size: NA; V: TRBV9; length: 14; D: NA; DNA: TGTGCCAGCAGCGAGGGGGGGGACAAAAACATTCAGTACTTC; CDR3: CASSEGGDKNIQYF
J: TRBJ1-4; size: NA; V: TRBV5-8; length: 15; D: NA; DNA: TGTGCCAGCAGCTTGAGCCGGGGAGGTAATGAAAAACTGTTTTTT; CDR3: CASSLSRGGNEKLFF
J: TRBJ1-2; size: NA; V: TRBV11-2; length: 14; D: TRBD1; DNA: TGTGCCAGCAGCGCGGGACAGGGAATGGGTGGCTACACCTTC; CDR3: CASSAGQGMGGYTF
J: TRBJ2-1; size: NA; V: TRBV29-1; length: 13; D: TRBD1; DNA: TGCAGCGTTGCGACAGGGCACTACAATGAGCAGTTCTTC; CDR3: CSVATGHYNEQFF
J: TRBJ2-7; size: NA; V: TRBV7-9; length: 13; D: NA; DNA: TGTGCCAGCAGCGCGTGGCCGGGGTCCGAGCAGTACTTC; CDR3: CASSAWPGSEQYF
J: TRBJ1-1; size: NA; V: TRBV19; length: 14; D: NA; DNA: TGTGCCAGTAGTCATGACAGGAGCGGACCTGAAGCTTTCTTT; CDR3: CASSHDRSGPEAFF
J: TRBJ2-2; size: NA; V: TRBV18; length: 16; D: NA; DNA: TGTGCCAGCTCTTACCAGACTCCGACTGACACCGGGGAGCTGTTTTTT; CDR3: CASSYQTPTDTGELFF
J: TRBJ1-1; size: NA; V: TRBV4-1; length: 15; D: NA; DNA: TGCGCCAGCAGCTCCGGACGGGGAGGGGACACTGAAGCTTTCTTT; CDR3: CASSSGRGGDTEAFF
J: TRBJ2-3; size: NA; V: TRBV11-3; length: 17; D: NA; DNA: TGTGCCAGCAGCTTAGATCTCGACGGTCTACAGTCAGATACGCAGTATTTT; CDR3: CASSLDLDGLQSDTQYF
J: TRBJ1-1; size: NA; V: TRBV28; length: 13; D: NA; DNA: TGTGCCATATCCTCCGGGAGCAACACTGAAGCTTTCTTT; CDR3: CAISSGSNTEAFF
J: TRBJ2-7; size: NA; V: TRBV2; length: 14; D: NA; DNA: TGTGCCAGCAGTGAAGGCGGGATTAACTACGAGCAGTACTTC; CDR3: CASSEGGINYEQYF
J: TRBJ2-1; size: NA; V: TRBV5-1; length: 11; D: NA; DNA: TGCGCCAGCAGCTTGTCCGGTGAGCAGTTCTTC; CDR3: CASSLSGEQFF
J: TRBJ1-1; size: NA; V: TRBV29-1; length: 12; D: NA; DNA: TGCAGCGTTCGGTGGGAGGGTCCTGAAGCTTTCTTT; CDR3: CSVRWEGPEAFF
J: TRBJ2-1; size: NA; V: TRBV7-8; length: 14; D: NA; DNA: TGTGCCAGCAGCCCTTGGACAGCAAAGAATGAGCAGTTCTTC; CDR3: CASSPWTAKNEQFF
J: TRBJ2-1; size: NA; V: TRBV9; length: 14; D: NA; DNA: TGTGCCAGCAGCGTAGGGGGGGGGACAAATGAGCAGTTCTTC; CDR3: CASSVGGGTNEQFF
J: TRBJ1-4; size: NA; V: TRBV5-1; length: 14; D: NA; DNA: TGCGCCAGCAGCTCGACAGTTACTAATGAAAAACTGTTTTTT; CDR3: CASSSTVTNEKLFF
J: TRBJ2-1; size: NA; V: TRBV12-1; length: 15; D: NA; DNA: TGTGCCAGCGGGTTCGGACTAGCGATTCTGAATGAGCAGTTCTTC; CDR3: CASGFGLAILNEQFF
J: TRBJ2-7; size: NA; V: TRBV7-2; length: 15; D: TRBD2; DNA: TGTGCCAGCAGCTTAGAAGCGGGGTTTCGCTCCGAGCAGTACTTC; CDR3: CASSLEAGFRSEQYF
J: TRBJ2-5; size: NA; V: TRBV28; length: 14; D: NA; DNA: TGTGCCAGCAGTCCCTTAGTATTCCAAGAGACCCAGTACTTC; CDR3: CASSPLVFQETQYF
J: TRBJ2-1; size: NA; V: TRBV7-9; length: 14; D: NA; DNA: TGTGCCAGCAGCTGGACTCCGGATTACAATGAGCAGTTCTTC; CDR3: CASSWTPDYNEQFF
J: TRBJ1-2; size: once; V: TRBV21-1; length: 16; D: NA; DNA: TGTGCCAGCAGCAACCCCAGGGGGTCCCCTAACTATGGCTACACCTTC; CDR3: CASSNPRGSPNYGYTF
J: TRBJ1-4; size: NA; V: TRBV5-6; length: 18; D: TRBD1; DNA: TGTGCCAGCAGCAGGGGTCGGACAGGGGACGCCATCGGGGAAAAACTGTTTTTT; CDR3: CASSRGRTGDAIGEKLFF
J: TRBJ1-1; size: NA; V: TRBV27; length: 15; D: NA; DNA: TGTGCCAGCAGTTTCGCAGGGCAGGGGAACACTGAAGCTTTCTTT; CDR3: CASSFAGQGNTEAFF
J: TRBJ2-2; size: once; V: TRBV5-1; length: 16; D: TRBD1; DNA: TGCGCCAGCAGCTGGGCCGGACAGGGGAACACCGGGGAGCTGTTTTTT; CDR3: CASSWAGQGNTGELFF
J: TRBJ2-7; size: NA; V: TRBV5-5; length: 12; D: NA; DNA: TGTGCCAGCAGCCGGGACATCTACGAGCAGTACTTC; CDR3: CASSRDIYEQYF
J: TRBJ1-6; size: NA; V: TRBV5-6; length: 13; D: NA; DNA: TGTGCCAGCAGCTTTGAGCAAAATTCACCCCTCCACTTT; CDR3: CASSFEQNSPLHF
J: TRBJ2-2; size: NA; V: TRBV4-3; length: 17; D: TRBD2; DNA: TGCGCCAGCAGCCAAGATAACGTAGCGGGAGGGACCGGGGAGCTGTTTTTT; CDR3: CASSQDNVAGGTGELFF
J: TRBJ1-2; size: NA; V: TRBV19; length: 13; D: NA; DNA: TGTGCCAGTAGTACAATGGACAGAGATGGCTACACCTTC; CDR3: CASSTMDRDGYTF
J: TRBJ2-7; size: NA; V: TRBV27; length: 15; D: TRBD1; DNA: TGTGCCAGCAGAACCGGGACAGGGGCTCGCTACGAGCAGTACTTC; CDR3: CASRTGTGARYEQYF
J: TRBJ2-7; size: NA; V: TRBV12-5; length: 15; D: TRBD1; DNA: TGTGCTAGTGGTTTGGGACAGGGACAAACCTACGAGCAGTACTTC; CDR3: CASGLGQGQTYEQYF
J: TRBJ2-1; size: NA; V: TRBV6-5; length: 13; D: NA; DNA: TGTGCCAGCACGAGGGGGTCCTACAATGAGCAGTTCTTC; CDR3: CASTRGSYNEQFF
J: TRBJ1-3; size: NA; V: TRBV4-2; length: 13; D: NA; DNA: TGTGCCAGCAGCCAAGCTCCGGGAAACACCATATATTTT; CDR3: CASSQAPGNTIYF
J: TRBJ2-7; size: once; V: TRBV21-1; length: 14; D: NA; DNA: TGTGCCAGCAGCAATCGAGCAGGCTTTGGCGAGCAGTACTTC; CDR3: CASSNRAGFGEQYF
J: TRBJ1-6; size: NA; V: TRBV28; length: 14; D: NA; DNA: TGTGCCAGCAGTTTTGGCCAGGGCAATTCACCCCTCCACTTT; CDR3: CASSFGQGNSPLHF
J: TRBJ1-2; size: NA; V: TRBV19; length: 15; D: NA; DNA: TGTGCCAGTAGTCTCTACGGGGGGACGGACTATGGCTACACCTTC; CDR3: CASSLYGGTDYGYTF
J: TRBJ2-1; size: NA; V: TRBV7-9; length: 15; D: NA; DNA: TGTGCCAGCAGCTTAGCGTCTACTAGCCGGAATGAGCAGTTCTTC; CDR3: CASSLASTSRNEQFF
J: TRBJ2-3; size: NA; V: TRBV5-1; length: 16; D: NA; DNA: TGCGCCAGCAGCTTGTCAAAGGAGGACAGCACAGATACGCAGTATTTT; CDR3: CASSLSKEDSTDTQYF
J: TRBJ2-1; size: NA; V: TRBV11-3; length: 15; D: TRBD2; DNA: TGTGCCAGCACCCGACGTAGCGGGAGCGACAATGAGCAGTTCTTC; CDR3: CASTRRSGSDNEQFF
J: TRBJ1-1; size: NA; V: TRBV4-3; length: 15; D: NA; DNA: TGCGCCAGCAGCCAAGATCAACAGGCGAACACTGAAGCTTTCTTT; CDR3: CASSQDQQANTEAFF
J: TRBJ1-1; size: NA; V: TRBV10-3; length: 15; D: NA; DNA: TGTGCCATCCGCGGTCCAGATCGCATGAACACTGAAGCTTTCTTT; CDR3: CAIRGPDRMNTEAFF
J: TRBJ1-2; size: NA; V: TRBV7-3; length: 10; D: NA; DNA: TGTGCCAGCACCCTCCCTGGCTACACCTTC; CDR3: CASTLPGYTF
J: TRBJ1-1; size: medium-sized; V: TRBV6-5; length: 15; D: TRBD1; DNA: TGTGCCAGCAGTTACTCAGAACAGGGGGACACTGAAGCTTTCTTT; CDR3: CASSYSEQGDTEAFF
J: TRBJ1-1; size: NA; V: TRBV27; length: 14; D: NA; DNA: TGTGCCAGCAGTTATGATACAGGGAACACTGAAGCTTTCTTT; CDR3: CASSYDTGNTEAFF
J: TRBJ2-3; size: few; V: TRBV5-6; length: 12; D: NA; DNA: TGTGCCAGCAGCTTGGACTTGGATACGCAGTATTTT; CDR3: CASSLDLDTQYF
J: TRBJ1-5; size: NA; V: TRBV19; length: 16; D: TRBD1; DNA: TGTGCCAGTAGTATGACAGGGAAGCGTACTAATCAGCCCCAGCATTTT; CDR3: CASSMTGKRTNQPQHF
J: TRBJ2-3; size: NA; V: TRBV15; length: 16; D: TRBD1; DNA: TGTGCCACCAGCTGGGACAGACTTACTAGCACAGATACGCAGTATTTT; CDR3: CATSWDRLTSTDTQYF
J: TRBJ1-6; size: NA; V: TRBV14; length: 15; D: NA; DNA: TGTGCCAGCAGCCAAGCACAAACCTATAATTCACCCCTCCACTTT; CDR3: CASSQAQTYNSPLHF
J: TRBJ1-3; size: NA; V: TRBV9; length: 15; D: TRBD1; DNA: TGTGCCAGCAGCCCCAGGGGGATCTCTGGAAACACCATATATTTT; CDR3: CASSPRGISGNTIYF
J: TRBJ2-1; size: NA; V: TRBV7-9; length: 14; D: NA; DNA: TGTGCCAGCAGCTTAGGGTCTATATACAATGAGCAGTTCTTC; CDR3: CASSLGSIYNEQFF
J: TRBJ2-3; size: NA; V: TRBV28; length: 14; D: NA; DNA: TGTGCCAGCAGCCTTCCGGACAACACAGATACGCAGTATTTT; CDR3: CASSLPDNTDTQYF